Below, one T cell receptor beta chain is given with its context. What it binds is unknown. Produced via immunoSEQ multiplex PCR; TCRdb's table is partial and in-frame only. This sample has a few hundred thousand clones, with 70% to 90% found just once. The data were obtained in a study of cytomegalovirus exposure and HLA in healthy donors. Study-level background: The platform used for the 120 or so validation repertoires matched that of the roughly 700 first-cohort repertoires, a later analysis reported. Study-wide results and caveats: Confirmation was obtained in vitro that a few CMV-associated chains are specific for CMV antigens. Reportedly, cytomegalovirus status was diagnosed with high sensitivity and specificity.

The ends lost 3 bases at V and 2 bases at J; junction bases unmatched: 12. The CDR3 length is 18 residues. Germline V lookup: CDR1 MGHDK, CDR2 SYGVNS. The chain carries TRBV25-1 and TRBJ2-5; 10 bases match TRBD1. The sequence derives from a man aged 25 to 40 in good health and CMV-seronegative. The material sequenced was PBMCs. Here the CDR3 reads CASSDGGVWDRGQETQYF. The CDR3 coding sequence is TGTGCCAGCAGTGACGGAGGAGTTTGGGACAGGGGTCAAGAGACCCAGTACTTC.